The 9 T cell receptor beta chains presented below share a single source sample, sequenced in a study of CD8 T cells in Susac syndrome. Random-hexamer reverse transcription was applied to roughly 0.5 to 1 ug RNA. TCRdb fed the immunoSEQ multiplex PCR reads into MiXCR, producing one record per CDR3 protein. In the table there are 130,000 or so distinct CDR3 sequences, over 75% of which are singletons. The sample taken for sequencing was CD8+ T cells from PBMCs. The receptors here all came from a human donor with multiple sclerosis.

The gene calls are TRBV2 and TRBJ1-2, with D uncertain. This CDR3 spans 13 amino acids. Deletions cut 0 bases from V and 8 bases from J, with 10 bases between. Germline V gene lookup returns CDR1 SNHLY and CDR2 FYNNEI. The CDR3 nucleotides are TGTGCCAGCAGTGAAGCCGCGGGGTTGGGCTACACCTTC. Translated, it gives CASSEAAGLGYTF.

The V call is TRBV11-2, the J call TRBJ1-1, with TRBD1 matching 10 bases. Trimming cost V 5 bases and J 0 bases; bases outside gene matches: 3. The CDR3 extends over 15 amino acids. CDR1 is SGHAT and CDR2 is FQNNGV in the germline V gene. The CDR3 region has the DNA TGTGCCAGCAGCCGGGGACAGGGGATGAACACTGAAGCTTTCTTT. Its protein is CASSRGQGMNTEAFF.

The chain joins TRBV12-3 or TRBV12-4 to TRBJ2-4; D gene uncertain. The V gene lost 5 bases and the J gene lost 0 bases, with 5 bases spanning the gap. The CDR3 length is 13 residues. CDR3 region: CASSPLAKNIQYF. CDR3 in DNA: TGTGCCAGCAGTCCCCTAGCCAAAAACATTCAGTACTTC.

V usage is TRBV4-2 and J usage is TRBJ1-1; D gene uncertain. There are 14 residues in the CDR3. V was cut by 1 base and J by 1 base, with 7 bases left in between. The germline V gene encodes CDR1 LGHNA and CDR2 YNFKEQ. CDR3 loop: CASSQGGTNTEAFF. CDR3 bases: TGTGCCAGCAGCCAAGGGGGAACGAACACTGAAGCTTTCTTT.

The chain combines TRBV5-1 with TRBJ2-7; the D gene is possibly TRBD2 (5 bases). CDR3 size: 13 residues. Germline V CDR1 and CDR2: SGHRS, YFSETQ. The V and J ends lost 0 bases and 5 bases respectively, with 9 bases between them. For the CDR3, the DNA is TGCGCCAGCAGCTTGGTAGGGAGAGACGAGCAGTACTTC. It encodes CASSLVGRDEQYF.

J is TRBJ2-1 and V is TRBV5-4; no firm D call. The germline V and J ends were trimmed by 2 bases and 6 bases, with 15 bases remaining between them. Germline V gives CDR1 SGHNT, CDR2 YYREEE (reference sequence). The length of the CDR3 is 15 residues. CDR3 in amino acids: CASSLGIPLSNEQFF. The CDR3 DNA reads as TGTGCCAGCAGCTTAGGAATCCCGCTTTCCAATGAGCAGTTCTTC.

The chain joins TRBV7-9 to TRBJ2-3; D gene uncertain. This CDR3 has 15 residues. V was clipped by 6 bases and J by 7 bases, with 20 bases between them. Germline CDR1 is SEHNR and CDR2 is FQNEAQ (reference sequence). Here the CDR3 reads CASSFVVGRAYTQYF. CDR3 nucleotide sequence: TGTGCCAGCAGTTTCGTGGTAGGCCGGGCCTATACGCAGTATTTT.

The chain employs TRBV9 and TRBJ1-3, with D hard to call. CDR3 length equals 14 residues. Germline V lookup: CDR1 SGDLS, CDR2 YYNGEE. The V and J ends lost 0 bases and 6 bases respectively, with 10 bases between them. Here the CDR3 reads CASSVDPPENTIYF. For the CDR3, the DNA is TGTGCCAGCAGCGTAGACCCTCCAGAAAACACCATATATTTT.

This clonotype was seen a single time. This sequence joins TRBV2 and TRBJ2-3; 10 bases fit TRBD2. The CDR3 sequence is 16 residues long. V dropped 5 bases and J dropped 3; count of bases not matched to a gene: 8. Germline V lookup: CDR1 SNHLY, CDR2 FYNNEI. As DNA, the CDR3 is TGTGCCAGCAGTAGACAAGCGGGAGGGAGGACAGATACGCAGTATTTT. This gives the protein CASSRQAGGRTDTQYF.